The next 28 T cell receptor beta chains were all read from a single sample in a study of blood T cell repertoires in COVID-19 (dated by TCRdb to about 2020). The library was made by the immunoSEQ multiplex PCR assay. In TCRdb, the immuneACCESS table is reduced to in-frame sequences with V and J assigned. These tables do not hold every clone; where another copy was compared, an unresolved V gene accounts for under half, and the others remain unexplained. The sample yields about 180,000 clones; 80% to 90% were counted once. Of the sample, 1.9% falls within the top ten clones. The sample consisted of peripheral blood. The receptors come from a man between 18 and 29 years old who had recovered from COVID-19.

This CDR3 reads CASSVDPQIAGGYNEQFF. Here the CDR3 DNA reads TGTGCCAGCAGCGTAGATCCCCAAATAGCGGGAGGCTACAATGAGCAGTTCTTC. This chain connects TRBV9 to TRBJ2-1, with 10 bases aligning to TRBD2. This CDR3 has 18 residues. The germline CDR1 and CDR2 sequences are SGDLS and YYNGEE. V lost 0 bases, J lost 3 bases, and 9 bases stayed unmatched.

The gene calls are TRBV19 and TRBJ1-5; 7 bases align to TRBD1. Germline CDR1 is LNHDA and CDR2 is SQIVND (reference sequence). This CDR3 has 14 residues. V lost 7 bases and J lost 4; bases outside the gene matches: 7. CDR3 residues: CASTQGQFNQPQHF. The CDR3 DNA is TGTGCCAGTACCCAGGGACAGTTTAATCAGCCCCAGCATTTT.

This chain uses TRBV30 with TRBJ1-4; D is undetermined. Germline values: CDR1 GTSNPN, CDR2 SVGIG (reference sequence). Trimming left V 5 bases short and J 5 bases short, with 6 bases between. The CDR3 length is 11 residues. CDR3 in DNA: TGTGCCTGGGGCCTCAATGAAAAACTGTTTTTT. As protein: CAWGLNEKLFF.

V gene TRBV11-2 combines with J gene TRBJ2-7; 8 positions match TRBD2. V was pared by 5 bases and J by 5 bases, with 11 bases of the junction left unmatched. Germline CDR1 and CDR2: SGHAT and FQNNGV. The CDR3 totals 15 residues. The CDR3 sequence is CASSHGTGGPHEQYF. CDR3 nucleotide sequence: TGTGCCAGCAGCCACGGTACGGGAGGGCCCCACGAGCAGTACTTC.

The chain carries TRBV4-2 and TRBJ2-1, with a tentative D call TRBD2 (6 bases). CDR3 length equals 17 residues. The V and J ends lost 1 base and 5 bases respectively, with 18 bases between them. CDR1 is LGHNA and CDR2 is YNFKEQ in the germline V gene. The CDR3 DNA reads as TGTGCCAGCAGCCAAGCCCGAGGGGCGGCGGGGAACAATGAGCAGTTCTTC. Translated: CASSQARGAAGNNEQFF.

This clone appeared a single time. The chain links TRBV2 to TRBJ1-2, with D uncertain. V was cut by 2 bases and J by 8 bases, with 15 bases left in between. The CDR3 length is 14 residues. Germline CDR1 and CDR2: SNHLY and FYNNEI. The CDR3 is CASSERVALRGYTF. CDR3 DNA sequence: TGTGCCAGCAGTGAACGGGTAGCTCTGAGAGGCTACACCTTC.

The table lists this clone with a few counts. The chain couples TRBV11-2 to TRBJ1-2, with D possibly matching TRBD1 (5 bases). This CDR3 is 16 amino acids long. The ends were cut back, 2 bases at V and 6 bases at J, with 19 bases in the middle. Per the germline V gene, CDR1 is SGHAT and CDR2 is FQNNGV. The CDR3 protein is CASSLNPGFMSDGYTF. The CDR3 bases are TGTGCCAGCAGCTTAAATCCAGGGTTTATGAGCGATGGCTACACCTTC.

This chain connects TRBV27 to TRBJ2-2; 9 bases line up with TRBD2. J gave up 5 bases and V 7 bases, and 11 bases lay outside the gene matches. Germline V gene lookup returns CDR1 MNHEY and CDR2 SMNVEV (reference sequence). The CDR3 spans 16 residues. This CDR3 is CASTLGIAGVTGELFF. The DNA for the CDR3 is TGTGCCAGCACCTTGGGGATAGCGGGAGTGACCGGGGAGCTGTTTTTT.

CDR3 loop: CASSLVGGLAGDNEQFF. The CDR3 coding sequence is TGTGCCAGCAGCTTAGTTGGTGGACTAGCGGGAGACAATGAGCAGTTCTTC. The chain joins TRBV11-2 to TRBJ2-1, with 13 bases lining up with TRBD2. Germline-derived CDR1 and CDR2 are SGHAT and FQNNGV. J lost 5 bases, V lost 1 base, and 5 bases had no gene match. This CDR3 spans 17 amino acids.

The chain couples TRBV30 to TRBJ2-2; possibly TRBD1 for D (6 bases). Germline-derived CDR1 and CDR2 are GTSNPN and SVGIG (reference sequence). V gave up 8 bases and J gave up 0 bases, with 13 bases separating them. This CDR3 is built from 14 residues. The CDR3 coding sequence is TGTGCCCAACAGGGCCCCGCGAACACCGGGGAGCTGTTTTTT. Its protein product is CAQQGPANTGELFF.

The genes are TRBV19 and TRBJ2-7; 10 bases line up with TRBD1. The V and J ends lost 7 bases and 5 bases, in that order; junction bases with no gene match: 8. Looked up from germline, CDR1 is LNHDA and CDR2 is SQIVND (reference sequence). The CDR3 extends over 14 amino acids. CDR3 residues: CASTVTGGANEQYF. The CDR3 nucleotides are TGTGCCAGTACCGTGACAGGGGGCGCAAACGAGCAGTACTTC.

The DNA for the CDR3 is TGTGCCAGCATGGGGGGGGCGGTCTCCTACGAGCAGTACTTC. Translating gives CASMGGAVSYEQYF. The gene calls are TRBV5-8 and TRBJ2-7, with D maybe TRBD2 (7 bases). Looked up from germline, CDR1 is SGHTS and CDR2 is YDEGEE. Trimming left V 6 bases short and J 0 bases short, with 13 bases between. The CDR3 contains 14 residues.

This clone appeared a few times. V usage is TRBV7-9 and J usage is TRBJ1-6; TRBD1 might be the D (5 bases). The germline V and J ends were trimmed by 1 base and 8 bases, with 9 bases remaining between them. Germline V gene data show CDR1 as SEHNR and CDR2 as FQNEAQ (reference sequence). This CDR3 has 14 residues. The CDR3: CASSLGQGYSPLHF. The CDR3 region has the DNA TGTGCCAGCAGCTTAGGCCAGGGTTATTCACCCCTCCACTTT.

This clone was observed a single time. The chain recombines TRBV5-4 with TRBJ2-7, with 7 positions matching TRBD2. The CDR3 totals 14 residues. Germline assignment: CDR1 SGHNT and CDR2 YYREEE (reference sequence). With V trimmed by 2 bases and J by 4 bases, 6 bases remained unmatched. CDR3 amino acids: CASSFRDYSYEQYF. In DNA, the CDR3 is TGTGCCAGCAGCTTCCGGGACTATTCGTACGAGCAGTACTTC.

The chain combines TRBV7-8 with TRBJ1-5; D possibly corresponds to TRBD1 (6 bases). This CDR3 contains 15 residues. Germline-derived CDR1 and CDR2 are SGHVS and FQNEAQ. V was cut by 4 bases and J by 1 base, with 11 bases left in between. The CDR3 coding sequence is TGTGCCAGCAGCTCGAACAGGGAGAGCAATCAGCCCCAGCATTTT. It is translated as CASSSNRESNQPQHF. Complete variable domain (other parts from reference TRBV7-8 and TRBJ1-5): GAGVSQSPRYKVAKRGQDVALRCDPISGHVSLFWYQQALGQGPEFLTYFQNEAQLDKSGLPSDRFFAERPEGSVSTLKIQRTQQEDSAVYLCASSSNRESNQPQHFGDGTRLSIL.

This clone was detected only once. The chain links TRBV24-1 to TRBJ2-3; D might be TRBD1 (5 bases). Germline values: CDR1 KGHDR, CDR2 SFDVKD. The CDR3 consists of 17 residues. V lost 2 bases to trimming and J lost 0 bases, with 14 bases between them. CDR3 residues: CATSDSTMQGSTDTQYF. In DNA form, the CDR3 reads TGTGCCACCAGTGATTCGACGATGCAGGGAAGCACAGATACGCAGTATTTT.

The table lists this clone with a count of one. V and J are TRBV7-9 and TRBJ1-2, with unresolved D. V was cut by 5 bases and J by 6 bases, with 13 bases left in between. The CDR3 runs to 13 residues. Germline CDR1 reads SEHNR; CDR2 reads FQNEAQ (reference sequence). CDR3 loop: CASSLAGYDGYTF. The CDR3 bases are TGTGCCAGCAGCCTGGCCGGGTACGATGGCTACACCTTC.

The J gene is TRBJ2-2, the V gene TRBV6-6; D possibly corresponds to TRBD2 (6 bases). The V gene's germline CDR1 is MNHNY and CDR2 SVGAGI (reference sequence). This CDR3 is 15 amino acids long. V was clipped by 2 bases and J by 3 bases, with 10 bases between them. The CDR3 coding sequence is TGTGCCAGCAGTTACGGATCGGGAGACACCGGGGAGCTGTTTTTT. Its translation: CASSYGSGDTGELFF.

The chain is built from TRBV5-6 and TRBJ1-2; tentatively, D is TRBD1 (6 bases). The ends were cut back, 3 bases at V and 8 bases at J, with 14 bases in the middle. From germline, CDR1 is SGHDT and CDR2 YYEEEE. This CDR3 comprises 13 residues. Written as DNA, the CDR3 is TGTGCCAGCAGCTCATGGCCAGGGGAAGGCTACACCTTC. Its translation: CASSSWPGEGYTF.

This clone appeared once. The chain is built from TRBV5-1 and TRBJ1-2; possible D gene TRBD1, 6 bases. The germline V gene encodes CDR1 SGHRS and CDR2 YFSETQ. The ends were cut back, 6 bases at V and 2 bases at J, with 17 bases in the middle. CDR3 size: 15 residues. CDR3 bases: TGCGCCAGCAAGCGAATCCCGGACAGAAACTATGGCTACACCTTC. It translates to CASKRIPDRNYGYTF.

The chain recombines TRBV4-3 with TRBJ1-2; 8 bases map to TRBD1. The CDR3 sequence is 17 residues long. With V trimmed by 3 bases and J by 3 bases, 12 bases remained unmatched. CDR1 is LGHNA, CDR2 YSLEER, per germline. Here the CDR3 reads CASSQLRTGSIDYGYTF. CDR3 bases: TGCGCCAGCAGCCAGTTAAGGACAGGGTCTATTGACTATGGCTACACCTTC.

The CDR3, as DNA: TGCGCCAGCAGCCCGGCGGGAGCGAACACCGGGGAGCTGTTTTTT. Its translation is CASSPAGANTGELFF. The chain carries TRBV10-1 and TRBJ2-2; 7 positions match TRBD2. The CDR3 extends over 15 amino acids. The germline V gene encodes CDR1 WNHNN and CDR2 SYGVQD (reference sequence). Trimming at V came to 6 bases and at J to 0 bases, leaving 4 bases not matched to a gene.

With respect to this clone: The junction does not match germline at one end; this may be a read error. This chain uses TRBV2 with TRBJ2-2, with a weak D call TRBD1 (6 bases). This CDR3 has 14 amino acids. The germline CDR1 and CDR2 sequences are SNHLY and FYNNEI. The CDR3 sequence: CASTEQGNTGELFF. In DNA, the CDR3 is TGTGCCAGCACTGAACAGGGCAACACCGGGGAGCTGTTTTTT.

This chain uses TRBV4-2 with TRBJ2-6, with TRBD2 identical over 9 bases. Germline trimming cut 2 bases from V and 0 bases from J; bases unmatched to any gene: 5. In germline, CDR1 is LGHNA, CDR2 YNFKEQ. The CDR3 covers 18 residues. The CDR3 DNA reads TGTGCCAGCAGCCAATCCCTTAGCGGGAGCTCTGGGGCCAACGTCCTGACTTTC. Translated, it gives CASSQSLSGSSGANVLTF.

This sequence joins TRBV4-2 and TRBJ2-2; TRBD1 aligns across 7 bases. V lost 0 bases, J lost 4 bases, and 5 bases stayed unmatched. CDR1 LGHNA and CDR2 YNFKEQ come from the germline V gene. CDR3 length: 16 residues. The CDR3 sequence is CASSQERQGGTGELFF. The CDR3 DNA reads TGTGCCAGCAGCCAAGAGCGACAGGGTGGCACCGGGGAGCTGTTTTTT.

This chain uses TRBV28 with TRBJ2-5; D perhaps matches TRBD2 (5 bases). V lost 2 bases and J 5 bases, leaving 12 bases between the germline ends. The CDR3 has 14 amino acids. Germline V CDR1 and CDR2: MDHEN, SYDVKM. The CDR3 DNA follows: TGTGCCAGCAGTTTAAGACCGAGAGGGGAGACCCAGTACTTC. Its protein is CASSLRPRGETQYF.

The chain links TRBV21-1 to TRBJ2-3; the DNA was not compared with TRBD1, the D call given in the table. TRBV21-1 is an annotated pseudogene. This CDR3 region has 23 residues. The CDR3 region is CASSKRVKRDRVPPKSIKDTQYF. The CDR3 DNA is TGTGCCAGCAGCAAAAGGGTGAAGAGGGACAGGGTCCCCCCTAAGTCAATCAAGGATACGCAGTATTTT.

V and J are TRBV9 and TRBJ2-7, with D possibly being TRBD2 (6 bases). V lost 0 bases and J 7 bases, leaving 14 bases between the germline ends. Germline V gene lookup returns CDR1 SGDLS and CDR2 YYNGEE. The CDR3 has 14 amino acids. CDR3: CASSVAGLKGEQYF. The CDR3 DNA reads TGTGCCAGCAGCGTAGCGGGACTTAAGGGGGAGCAGTACTTC.